A selection of T cell receptor beta chains follows, all from one sample in a study of blood T cells in healthy people across ages. Each CDR3 protein is one row after TCRdb ran MiXCR on the 5' RACE reads. The table shows about 680,000 distinct CDR3 sequences, with 49% occurring only once. Source material: blood. These receptors were taken from a woman aged 55 to 70 in good health. The conserved cysteine and the conserved F or W are not part of the CDR3 here.

v_call: TRBV12-3/TRBV12-4; cdr3_aa: ASSSPDWDFGAEAF
v_call: TRBV6-4; cdr3_aa: ASRKTKLRGGTQY
v_call: TRBV12-5; cdr3_aa: ASGSGQASSYNEQF
v_call: TRBV4-3; cdr3_aa: ASSPGPGQENEKLF
v_call: TRBV30; cdr3_aa: AWSVDRGIEKLF
v_call: TRBV29-1; cdr3_aa: SVEVVAGGEQY
v_call: TRBV12-3/TRBV12-4; cdr3_aa: ASRSGTGQETQY
v_call: TRBV5-5; cdr3_aa: ASSLALGEVETQY
v_call: TRBV9; cdr3_aa: ASSVQDRSTDTQY
v_call: TRBV21-1; cdr3_aa: ASSDRGWQF
v_call: TRBV7-6; cdr3_aa: ASSVQESGTEAF
v_call: TRBV20-1; cdr3_aa: SGSLEQY
v_call: TRBV12-3/TRBV12-4; cdr3_aa: ASGLRLAEQY
v_call: TRBV29-1; cdr3_aa: SVVFERNPVT
v_call: TRBV20-1; cdr3_aa: SARDPDSPRTEAF
v_call: TRBV5-1; cdr3_aa: ASSRGTPQETQY
v_call: TRBV2; cdr3_aa: ASSEASGRFWEQY
v_call: TRBV20-1; cdr3_aa: SAKNTGTIRYEQY
v_call: TRBV7-8; cdr3_aa: ASSLNRGPYEQY
v_call: TRBV30; cdr3_aa: AWSPRSYEQY
v_call: TRBV7-2; cdr3_aa: ASNRDNEQF
v_call: TRBV7-8; cdr3_aa: ASSMRPYQEAQY
v_call: TRBV15; cdr3_aa: ATSREWTEAF
v_call: TRBV30; cdr3_aa: AWTRLTGAHGYI
v_call: TRBV20-1; cdr3_aa: SASEGREGPRAKNIQY
v_call: TRBV5-1; cdr3_aa: ASSVEPSHEQF
v_call: TRBV28; cdr3_aa: ASSFRVLGANVLT
v_call: TRBV6-1; cdr3_aa: ASQKRGSYEQY
v_call: TRBV20-1; cdr3_aa: SASVDASYGYT
v_call: TRBV2; cdr3_aa: TSDGSRKF
v_call: TRBV24-1; cdr3_aa: ATSDVQREHNEQF
v_call: TRBV27; cdr3_aa: ASSGTSGRRLSYNEQF
v_call: TRBV28; cdr3_aa: ASSLYGTRTRVAYEQY
v_call: TRBV11-2; cdr3_aa: ASSLMGTSGRARPNYNEQF
v_call: TRBV6-2/TRBV6-3; cdr3_aa: ASSWDGLAGNNEQF
v_call: TRBV10-3; cdr3_aa: AISESSLGGGDNEQF
v_call: TRBV5-1; cdr3_aa: ASSPQVGELNGYT
v_call: TRBV7-2; cdr3_aa: ASSLRTGYSDGYT
v_call: TRBV6-6; cdr3_aa: ASSSLGVNYGYT
v_call: TRBV5-1; cdr3_aa: ASSLSRGLLNTGELF
v_call: TRBV7-9; cdr3_aa: ASSFGTPGEAF
v_call: TRBV20-1; cdr3_aa: SAAGFSKNIQY
v_call: TRBV5-1; cdr3_aa: ASSPRQGLITDTQY
v_call: TRBV20-1; cdr3_aa: SATPWGDQRFPTDTQY
v_call: TRBV7-2; cdr3_aa: ASSLSGTPSYNEQF
v_call: TRBV12-3/TRBV12-4; cdr3_aa: ASIPSVGEVYEQY
v_call: TRBV20-1; cdr3_aa: SAKGLAGVSSYEQY
v_call: TRBV2; cdr3_aa: ASSARTSTDTQY
v_call: TRBV5-1; cdr3_aa: ASSAGLAESTDTQY
v_call: TRBV5-6; cdr3_aa: ASSFWTAYLSYGYT